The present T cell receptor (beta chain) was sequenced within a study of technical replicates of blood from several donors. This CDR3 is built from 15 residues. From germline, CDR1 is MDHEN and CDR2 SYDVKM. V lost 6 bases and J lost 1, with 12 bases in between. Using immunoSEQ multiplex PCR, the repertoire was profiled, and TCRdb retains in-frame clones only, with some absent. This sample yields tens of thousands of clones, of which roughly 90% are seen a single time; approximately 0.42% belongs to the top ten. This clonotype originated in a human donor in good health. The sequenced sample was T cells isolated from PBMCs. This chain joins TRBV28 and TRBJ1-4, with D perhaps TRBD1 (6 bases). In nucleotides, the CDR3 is TGTGCCAGCAGAATGGCAGGGGTAACTAATGAAAAACTGTTTTTT. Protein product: CASRMAGVTNEKLFF.